The present entry profiles one TCR beta chain with its context. This specimen comes from a study of response to subunit inactivated influenza vaccine. TCRdb reprocessed the RT-PCR reads via MiXCR and lists one record per CDR3 protein. The table lists about 570,000 distinct CDR3 sequences, about 10% of them singletons. V shed 2 bases and J 3 bases; nucleotides not matched to a gene: 5. This CDR3 comprises 15 residues. In germline, CDR1 is SGHRS, CDR2 YFSETQ. These data also featured in a second study, about T cells expressing NK-cell markers. This second report adds: The authors generated TCR beta cDNA through 5'RACE template switching with UMIs. NKG2C+ dominant clonotypes from roughly 6 donors made up about 1.0-7.5% of CD8+ T cells.

This clonotype originated in a man aged 45-65 years who received an inactivated influenza vaccine. The chain has TRBV5-1 and TRBJ2-5; 9 nucleotides agree with TRBD2. The specimen comprised PBMCs from blood, sampled on the day of vaccination. This CDR3 reads CASSFPSGVEETQYF. The CDR3 coding sequence is TGCGCCAGCAGCTTCCCTAGCGGGGTTGAAGAGACCCAGTACTTC.